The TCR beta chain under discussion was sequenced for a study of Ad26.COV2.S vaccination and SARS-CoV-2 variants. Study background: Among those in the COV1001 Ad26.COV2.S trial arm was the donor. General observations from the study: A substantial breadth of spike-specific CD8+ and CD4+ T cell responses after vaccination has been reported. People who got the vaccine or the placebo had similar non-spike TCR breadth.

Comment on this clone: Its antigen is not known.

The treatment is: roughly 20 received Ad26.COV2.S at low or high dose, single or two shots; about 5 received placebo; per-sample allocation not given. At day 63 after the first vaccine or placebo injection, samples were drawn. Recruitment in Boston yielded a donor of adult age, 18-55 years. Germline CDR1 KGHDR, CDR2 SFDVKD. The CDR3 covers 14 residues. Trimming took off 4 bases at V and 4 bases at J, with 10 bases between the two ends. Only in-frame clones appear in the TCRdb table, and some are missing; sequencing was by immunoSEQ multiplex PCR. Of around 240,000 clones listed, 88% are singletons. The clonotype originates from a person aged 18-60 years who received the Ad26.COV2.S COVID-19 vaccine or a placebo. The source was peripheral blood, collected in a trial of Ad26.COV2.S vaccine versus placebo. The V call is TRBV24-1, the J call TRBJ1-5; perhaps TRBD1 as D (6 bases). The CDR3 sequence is CATSESGTNQPQHF. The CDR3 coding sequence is TGTGCCACCAGTGAGTCCGGGACAAATCAGCCCCAGCATTTT.